This T cell receptor (beta chain) was profiled in a study of shared clonotypes between healthy human individuals. Whole-study context: Three CD4 naive, three CD4 memory, two CD8 naive and one CD8 memory plate were used per donor.

Using immunoSEQ multiplex PCR, the repertoire was profiled, and TCRdb retains in-frame clones only, with some absent. In the table there are millions of clones, roughly 92% of which are singletons. Donors comprised healthy HIV-negative adults lacking recent acute infections or vaccinations. In the CD4+ fraction, cells were divided into CD45RA+ naive and CD45RA-negative memory subsets. The sample was naive CD4+ T cells sorted from blood. Subset reported: CD45RA+ positively selected. The clonotype comes from a man aged 18 to 30 in good health.

The CDR3 DNA sequence: TGCGCCAGCACCCCTAGCGAGAGCTACTACGAGCAGTACTTC. It yields the protein CASTPSESYYEQYF. The J gene is TRBJ2-7, the V gene TRBV5-1; TRBD2 is a possible D gene (6 bases). Germline CDR1 reads SGHRS; CDR2 reads YFSETQ. The length of the CDR3 is 14 residues. Trimming pared 6 bases from V and 3 bases from J, leaving 16 bases between.